These 2 T cell receptor beta chains were all obtained from the same sample, sequenced in a study of blood T cell repertoires in COVID-19. Produced via immunoSEQ multiplex PCR; TCRdb's table is partial and in-frame only. The profile covers roughly 100,000 clones, with 70% to 90% appearing a single time and about 1.8% taken by the ten largest. Sequenced: peripheral blood. These receptors came from a man older than 75 with acute or convalescent COVID-19.

The chain uses TRBV7-8 and TRBJ2-3; D may be TRBD2 (6 bases). Germline CDR1 and CDR2: SGHVS and FQNEAQ. Trimming removed 5 bases from V and 1 base from J, with 16 bases in between. The CDR3 spans 16 residues. CDR3 in DNA: TGTGCCAGCAGCCCTACACCACCGGGGGGCACAGATACGCAGTATTTT. Its translation: CASSPTPPGGTDTQYF.

Note on this clone: At one end the junction does not follow the germline gene, possibly because of a read error. This rearrangement joins TRBV28 to TRBJ2-2, with no clear D. Germline V CDR1 and CDR2: MDHEN, SYDVKM. CDR3 size: 16 residues. The CDR3 loop reads CANSLYPESNTGELFF. As DNA, the CDR3 is TGTGCCAACAGTTTATACCCAGAATCGAACACCGGGGAGCTGTTTTTT. Based on the CDR3 plus reference TRBV28 and TRBJ2-2, the full variable domain is DVKVTQSSRYLVKRTGEKVFLECVQDMDHENMFWYRQDPGLGLRLIYFSYDVKMKEKGDIPEGYSVSREKKERFSLILESASTNQTSMYLCANSLYPESNTGELFFGEGSRLTVL.